These T cell receptor beta chains were read from a single sample in a study of blood T cell repertoires in COVID-19. TCRdb's copy holds only in-frame clones and misses some; the assay was immunoSEQ multiplex PCR. This sample has about 370,000 clones; 85% to 90% occur once, and the top ten carry about 1%. The specimen was PBMCs or T cells enriched from blood (not recorded which). The receptors here all came from a man in his late teens or twenties who had recovered from COVID-19. Both conserved end residues are part of each CDR3. Each record gives: D gene, V gene, clone size, J gene, CDR3 DNA, CDR3 protein. A D gene is named only where the DNA matches it firmly. Not every row has a clone size; where given, it reads once, few, many or a size class.

D gene: TRBD2; V gene: TRBV10-1; clone size: -; J gene: TRBJ2-3; CDR3 DNA: TGCGCCAGCAGTGAGTTAGCGGGGAGGTCGGATACGCAGTATTTT; CDR3 protein: CASSELAGRSDTQYF
D gene: TRBD1; V gene: TRBV5-8; clone size: -; J gene: TRBJ1-2; CDR3 DNA: TGTGCCAGCAGCCTAACAGGGGGCAACTATGGCTACACCTTC; CDR3 protein: CASSLTGGNYGYTF
D gene: -; V gene: TRBV7-9; clone size: -; J gene: TRBJ1-6; CDR3 DNA: TGTGCCAGCAGCTTCTTTCCGGGGGGGAGCTCCTATAATTCACCCCTCCACTTT; CDR3 protein: CASSFFPGGSSYNSPLHF
D gene: TRBD1; V gene: TRBV7-9; clone size: once; J gene: TRBJ1-2; CDR3 DNA: TGTGCCAGCAGCTTAACAGGACGGGACAGAGAGTATGGCTACACCTTC; CDR3 protein: CASSLTGRDREYGYTF
D gene: -; V gene: TRBV4-2; clone size: -; J gene: TRBJ1-1; CDR3 DNA: -; CDR3 protein: CASSFLERNTEAFF
D gene: -; V gene: TRBV20-1; clone size: -; J gene: TRBJ1-1; CDR3 DNA: TGCAGACCTTCTCTGACAGCTCGGGCTTTCTTT; CDR3 protein: CRPSLTARAFF
D gene: TRBD1; V gene: TRBV6-1; clone size: once; J gene: TRBJ2-3; CDR3 DNA: TGTGCCAGCAGTGAATGGGGACAGGGGGTGATTAATACGCAGTATTTT; CDR3 protein: CASSEWGQGVINTQYF
D gene: -; V gene: TRBV9; clone size: -; J gene: TRBJ2-2; CDR3 DNA: TGTGCCAGCAGCGTGGGCGGGCTACGGACCGGGGAGCTGTTTTTT; CDR3 protein: CASSVGGLRTGELFF
D gene: -; V gene: TRBV9; clone size: -; J gene: TRBJ2-1; CDR3 DNA: TGTGCCAGCAGCGTAGGGTTGGCGGGGGCACCCTACAATGAGCAGTTCTTC; CDR3 protein: CASSVGLAGAPYNEQFF
D gene: TRBD1; V gene: TRBV7-2; clone size: -; J gene: TRBJ1-5; CDR3 DNA: TGTGCCAGCAGCTCAACGACAGGGGTCAATCAGCCCCAGCATTTT; CDR3 protein: CASSSTTGVNQPQHF
D gene: TRBD1; V gene: TRBV7-6; clone size: -; J gene: TRBJ1-2; CDR3 DNA: TGTGCCAGCAGCTTAGCTCCGGGACAGTCAAACTATGGCTACACCTTC; CDR3 protein: CASSLAPGQSNYGYTF
D gene: TRBD2; V gene: TRBV27; clone size: -; J gene: TRBJ2-3; CDR3 DNA: TGTGCCAGCAGTCGAGCGGGAGGCGGAACAGATACGCAGTATTTT; CDR3 protein: CASSRAGGGTDTQYF
D gene: TRBD1; V gene: TRBV2; clone size: -; J gene: TRBJ1-1; CDR3 DNA: TGTGCCAGCAGCCCTCGACAGGGGGGGACTGAAGCTTTCTTT; CDR3 protein: CASSPRQGGTEAFF
D gene: TRBD2; V gene: TRBV7-2; clone size: once; J gene: TRBJ2-7; CDR3 DNA: TGTGCCAGCAGCTACAGCGGGAGTGGAAGTGAGCAGTACTTC; CDR3 protein: CASSYSGSGSEQYF
D gene: -; V gene: TRBV5-4; clone size: -; J gene: TRBJ1-4; CDR3 DNA: TGTGCCAGCAGCTTGGGGGGAGCCCTCCTAACTAATGAAAAACTGTTTTTT; CDR3 protein: CASSLGGALLTNEKLFF
D gene: -; V gene: TRBV4-1; clone size: once; J gene: TRBJ2-2; CDR3 DNA: TGCGCCAGCAGCCAAGACGGGAACACCGGGGAGCTGTTTTTT; CDR3 protein: CASSQDGNTGELFF
D gene: -; V gene: TRBV6-5; clone size: -; J gene: TRBJ1-2; CDR3 DNA: TGTGCCACGTGGACAGCGTTTCCCTATGGCTACACCTTC; CDR3 protein: CATWTAFPYGYTF
D gene: -; V gene: TRBV6-2/TRBV6-3; clone size: -; J gene: TRBJ2-3; CDR3 DNA: TGTGCCAGCAGTTACGACCGGAGGGACACAGATACGCAGTATTTT; CDR3 protein: CASSYDRRDTDTQYF
D gene: -; V gene: TRBV5-4; clone size: -; J gene: TRBJ1-3; CDR3 DNA: TGTGCCAGCAGCTTGGCCCAGGGAGGAAACACCATATATTTT; CDR3 protein: CASSLAQGGNTIYF
D gene: -; V gene: TRBV7-9; clone size: -; J gene: TRBJ1-4; CDR3 DNA: TGTGCCAGCAGCTTATTTGGGGGCGAAGGTGAAAAACTGTTTTTT; CDR3 protein: CASSLFGGEGEKLFF
D gene: -; V gene: TRBV7-2; clone size: -; J gene: TRBJ1-3; CDR3 DNA: TGTGCCAGCAGCTTAGGGCATTTTTCCGGAAACACCATATATTTT; CDR3 protein: CASSLGHFSGNTIYF
D gene: TRBD1; V gene: TRBV2; clone size: -; J gene: TRBJ1-6; CDR3 DNA: TGTGCCAGCAGTGAAGGTGACAGGGACTTACTCAATTCACCCCTCCACTTT; CDR3 protein: CASSEGDRDLLNSPLHF
D gene: -; V gene: TRBV7-2; clone size: -; J gene: TRBJ2-7; CDR3 DNA: TGTGCCAGCAGCTTATTTTCCCCGGGGGACGAGCAGTACTTC; CDR3 protein: CASSLFSPGDEQYF
D gene: TRBD2; V gene: TRBV6-5; clone size: few; J gene: TRBJ2-1; CDR3 DNA: TGTGCCAGCAGTTTCGACCAGCGGGGGTATAATGAGCAGTTCTTC; CDR3 protein: CASSFDQRGYNEQFF
D gene: -; V gene: TRBV18; clone size: -; J gene: TRBJ1-1; CDR3 DNA: TGTGCCAGCTCACCCCAAGGGGGGGACTTACGTGCTGAAGCTTTCTTT; CDR3 protein: CASSPQGGDLRAEAFF
D gene: -; V gene: TRBV27; clone size: -; J gene: TRBJ1-4; CDR3 DNA: TGTGCCAGCAGGCCTTCGACTTCGGCAACTAATGAAAAACTGTTTTTT; CDR3 protein: CASRPSTSATNEKLFF
D gene: -; V gene: TRBV3-1/TRBV3-2; clone size: -; J gene: TRBJ2-1; CDR3 DNA: TGTGCCAGCAGCCATGGGGGGGCAGGCTCCTACAATGAGCAGTTCTTC; CDR3 protein: CASSHGGAGSYNEQFF
D gene: -; V gene: TRBV5-4; clone size: -; J gene: TRBJ1-2; CDR3 DNA: TGTGCCAGCAGCCCCGGGGGGGGGCACTCTTATCCTTATGGCTACACCTTC; CDR3 protein: CASSPGGGHSYPYGYTF
D gene: -; V gene: TRBV25-1; clone size: -; J gene: TRBJ1-6; CDR3 DNA: TGTGCCAGCAGTGCAAAGGGGAATTCACCCCTCCACTTT; CDR3 protein: CASSAKGNSPLHF
D gene: -; V gene: TRBV7-2; clone size: -; J gene: TRBJ1-1; CDR3 DNA: TGTGCCAGCAGCCCCCTGGGCGATGGGACTGAAGCTTTCTTT; CDR3 protein: CASSPLGDGTEAFF
D gene: TRBD1; V gene: TRBV7-8; clone size: -; J gene: TRBJ2-5; CDR3 DNA: TGTGCCAGCAGCCGGGACAGGGAAGAGACCCAGTACTTC; CDR3 protein: CASSRDREETQYF
D gene: -; V gene: TRBV5-1; clone size: -; J gene: TRBJ1-5; CDR3 DNA: TGCGCCAGCAGCTTGGAAGGCAGAGGTGGCAATCAGCCCCAGCATTTT; CDR3 protein: CASSLEGRGGNQPQHF